The 12 T cell receptor beta chains given below trace back to one sample, sequenced in a study of T cell repertoires in cytomegalovirus infection (dated by TCRdb to about 2019). The data were produced on an Illumina HiSeq 1500. The public sequencing data were trimmed at Q25 with fastp and processed into clonotypes with MiXCR by TCRdb, which kept only in-frame beta chains. Entries are consolidated by CDR3 protein sequence, retaining the most common genes and DNA. The sample yields approximately 340,000 distinct CDR3 sequences; approximately 32% were counted once. The top ten hold around 20% of the sample. Taken with the paper, the label for treatment or condition translates to: in vitro stimulation with specific CMV peptide epitopes to enrich CMV-specific T cells. These receptors have no identified antigens. The specimen was cultured PBMCs, collected from culture after CMV antigen stimulation. The source is a human donor in good health (CMV status not recorded). Some clones in this sample may be carry-over from other donors' samples.

This clonotype has more than one count but fewer than ten. V and J are TRBV28 and TRBJ2-7, with a weak D call TRBD1 (6 bases). Germline CDR1 reads MDHEN; CDR2 reads SYDVKM. The CDR3 spans 13 residues. V shed 6 bases and J shed 2 bases, with 11 bases lying between them. The CDR3 reads CASRHGQPYEQYF. The CDR3 DNA reads TGTGCCAGCAGACACGGACAGCCCTACGAGCAGTACTTC.

The chain employs TRBV4-1 and TRBJ2-7; 7 bases are shared with TRBD1. CDR1 and CDR2 (germline): MGHRA, YSYEKL. The CDR3 spans 13 residues. J was trimmed by 6 bases and V by 4 bases; bases with no gene match: 6. The DNA for the CDR3 is TGCGCCAGCAGCCCCCTGGGGACAGCCGAGCAGTACTTC. Residues: CASSPLGTAEQYF.

This clonotype appeared many times. CDR3: CASSSNLASETQYF. The CDR3 DNA is TGTGCCAGCAGCTCCAACCTAGCGTCAGAGACCCAGTACTTC. This chain joins TRBV7-2 and TRBJ2-5; D perhaps matches TRBD2 (6 bases). The germline V and J ends were trimmed by 4 bases and 4 bases, with 13 bases remaining between them. Germline loops: CDR1 SGHTA, CDR2 FQGNSA. CDR3 size: 14 residues. Complete variable domain (other parts from reference TRBV7-2 and TRBJ2-5): GAGVSQSPSNKVTEKGKDVELRCDPISGHTALYWYRQSLGQGLEFLIYFQGNSAPDKSGLPSDRFSAERTGGSVSTLTIQRTQQEDSAVYLCASSSNLASETQYFGPGTRLLVL.

This clonotype was observed a few times. The chain carries TRBV5-6 and TRBJ2-7; the D call may be TRBD1 or TRBD2 (5 bases each). The CDR3 length is 12 residues. V shed 1 base and J shed 6 bases, with 8 bases lying between them. Germline CDR1 SGHDT, CDR2 YYEEEE. CDR3 in DNA: TGTGCCAGCAGCTTGTTTGGGGGCGAGCAGTACTTC. This codes for CASSLFGGEQYF. Full variable domain (outside the CDR3, taken from reference TRBV5-6 and TRBJ2-7): DAGVTQSPTHLIKTRGQQVTLRCSPKSGHDTVSWYQQALGQGPQFIFQYYEEEERQRGNFPDRFSGHQFPNYSSELNVNALLLGDSALYLCASSLFGGEQYFGPGTRLTVT.

V gene TRBV11-2 combines with J gene TRBJ2-3; 9 bases match TRBD2. The trim removed 8 bases at V and 6 bases at J, leaving 6 bases unmatched. The CDR3 is 13 residues long. The germline V gene encodes CDR1 SGHAT and CDR2 FQNNGV. The CDR3, as DNA: TGTGCCAGCGTTCAGGCGGGGGGGGATACGCAGTATTTT. As protein: CASVQAGGDTQYF.

The table lists this clonotype with a few counts. The chain joins TRBV12-5 to TRBJ2-1; no reliable D call. Per the germline V gene, CDR1 is LGHNT and CDR2 is FRNRAP. The V gene lost 6 bases and the J gene lost 8 bases, with 11 bases spanning the gap. This CDR3 has 12 residues. DNA of the CDR3: TGTGCTAGTGGCTACCAACATGATGAGCAGTTCTTC. It translates to CASGYQHDEQFF.

Only a few counts were recorded for this clonotype. The chain has TRBV10-3 and TRBJ2-1; 12 positions match TRBD2. With 4 bases clipped from V and 6 bases from J, the junction kept 1 base outside the gene matches. The CDR3 is 14 amino acids. CDR1 and CDR2 from the germline V gene are ENHRY and SYGVKD. The CDR3 is CAISASGRANEQFF. In DNA form, the CDR3 reads TGTGCCATCAGTGCTAGCGGGAGGGCCAATGAGCAGTTCTTC.

This sequence joins TRBV28 and TRBJ1-2, with D unclear. Germline CDR1 is MDHEN and CDR2 is SYDVKM. V gave up 4 bases and J gave up 5 bases, with 23 bases separating them. The CDR3 extends over 17 amino acids. CDR3 nucleotides: TGTGCCAGCAGTTCCCCCTCCCCGGGTCCCCTCGGGTATGGCTACACCTTC. Translation: CASSSPSPGPLGYGYTF.

This clonotype has only a few counts. The V gene is TRBV20-1, the J gene TRBJ2-7; D is unclear. The germline V gene has CDR1 DFQATT and CDR2 SNEGSKA (reference sequence). The V gene lost 0 bases and the J gene lost 6 bases, with 6 bases spanning the gap. The CDR3 extends over 11 amino acids. The CDR3 loop is CSARDTGEQYF. The DNA for the CDR3 is TGCAGTGCTAGAGATACCGGCGAGCAGTACTTC.

The chain employs TRBV2 and TRBJ1-1; D not certain. Per the germline V gene, CDR1 is SNHLY and CDR2 is FYNNEI. The CDR3 extends over 15 amino acids. V dropped 4 bases and J dropped 5 bases, with 17 bases sitting between them. CDR3 sequence reads: CASSVAKPTGTEAFF. The CDR3 DNA sequence: TGTGCCAGCAGTGTGGCAAAACCTACGGGGACTGAAGCTTTCTTT.

This clonotype was recorded a few times. The chain couples TRBV5-6 to TRBJ1-2; D may be TRBD1 (5 bases). V was cut by 3 bases and J by 8 bases, with 20 bases left in between. This CDR3 has 15 amino acids. The germline V gene encodes CDR1 SGHDT and CDR2 YYEEEE. The CDR3 coding sequence is TGTGCCAGCAGCTCGGACGGGGCTATGGTTGTAGGCTACACCTTC. It codes for CASSSDGAMVVGYTF.

In its sample, this clonotype was seen many times. The genes are TRBV7-2 and TRBJ2-7; D remains ambiguous. This CDR3 is 15 amino acids long. Per the germline V gene, CDR1 is SGHTA and CDR2 is FQGNSA. V was clipped by 4 bases and J by 4 bases, with 17 bases between them. CDR3 DNA: TGTGCCAGCAGCTCCTCTTGGGCGGTAACGTACGAGCAGTACTTC. This encodes CASSSSWAVTYEQYF.